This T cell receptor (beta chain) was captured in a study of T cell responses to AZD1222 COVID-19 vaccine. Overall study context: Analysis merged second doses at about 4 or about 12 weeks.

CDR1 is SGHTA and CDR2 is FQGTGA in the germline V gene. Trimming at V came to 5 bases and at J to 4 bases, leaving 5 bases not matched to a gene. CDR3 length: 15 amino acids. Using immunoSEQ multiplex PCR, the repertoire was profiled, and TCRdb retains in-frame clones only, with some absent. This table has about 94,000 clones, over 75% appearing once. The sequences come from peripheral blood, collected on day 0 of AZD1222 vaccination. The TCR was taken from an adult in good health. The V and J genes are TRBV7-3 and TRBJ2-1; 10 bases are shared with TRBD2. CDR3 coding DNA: TGTGCCAGCAGCCGGACTAGCGGCCTATACAATGAGCAGTTCTTC. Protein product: CASSRTSGLYNEQFF.